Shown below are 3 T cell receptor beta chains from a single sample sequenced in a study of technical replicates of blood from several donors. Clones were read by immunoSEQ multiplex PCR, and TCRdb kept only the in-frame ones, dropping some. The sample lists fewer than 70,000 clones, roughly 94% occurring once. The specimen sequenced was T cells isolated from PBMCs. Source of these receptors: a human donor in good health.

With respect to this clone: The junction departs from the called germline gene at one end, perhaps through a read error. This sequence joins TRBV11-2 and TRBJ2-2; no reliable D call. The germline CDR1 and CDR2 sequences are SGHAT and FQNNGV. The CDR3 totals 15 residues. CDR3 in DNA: TGTGCCAGCAGCCAGTCGGCAGCGAATACCGGGGAGCTGTTTTTT. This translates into CASSQSAANTGELFF.

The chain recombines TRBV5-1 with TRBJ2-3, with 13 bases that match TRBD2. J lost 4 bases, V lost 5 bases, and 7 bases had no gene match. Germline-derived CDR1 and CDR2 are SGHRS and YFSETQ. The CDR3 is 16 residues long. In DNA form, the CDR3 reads TGCGCCAGCAGAACTAGCGGGGGGGGTCCGGCAGATACGCAGTATTTT. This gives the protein CASRTSGGGPADTQYF.

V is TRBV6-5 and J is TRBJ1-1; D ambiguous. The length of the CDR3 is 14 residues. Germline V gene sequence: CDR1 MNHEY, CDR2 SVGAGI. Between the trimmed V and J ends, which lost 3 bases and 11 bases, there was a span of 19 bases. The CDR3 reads CASSYGVRVGTAFF. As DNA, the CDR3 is TGTGCCAGCAGTTATGGGGTGAGGGTTGGAACGGCTTTCTTT.